This T cell receptor (beta chain) was documented in a study of regulatory T cells in long-lasting Graves disease. Through Arm-PCR of CDR3 regions and iRepertoire HTBI primers, TCR beta libraries were built. TCRdb reprocessed the multiplex PCR reads via MiXCR and lists one record per CDR3 protein. Altogether roughly 440,000 distinct CDR3 sequences are present, roughly 17% being singletons, with the ten largest covering around a quarter. V was cut by 3 bases and J by 0 bases, with 9 bases left in between. The CDR3 length is 15 residues. Germline CDR1 and CDR2: MNHEY and SMNVEV (reference sequence). The time point: newly diagnosed GD, antithyroid drugs for less than 3 months. PBMCs were the source of the RNA used for TCR sequencing. This clonotype was recorded many times. This sample was also put to use in a study of T cells in Graves' hyperthyroidism and ophthalmopathy. This second study says: Hyperthyroidism of Graves' type that showed no ophthalmopathy progression within 18 months was stable. Uncontrolled infection, other autoimmune disease, pregnancy or lactation led to exclusion. Blood also showed most of the thyroid clonotypes that were expanded above 0.001.

The material was peripheral blood mononuclear cells (PBMCs), obtained at new diagnosis, from a patient treated with antithyroid drugs. The sequence was obtained from a woman aged 18-35 years with Graves disease. The chain joins TRBV27 to TRBJ1-5; D unresolved. The CDR3 bases are TGTGCCAGCAGTTTGTGGGCTTATAGCAATCAGCCCCAGCATTTT. It specifies CASSLWAYSNQPQHF.